This T cell receptor beta chain stems from a study of T cell changes during pregnancy in multiple sclerosis. This clone was seen only once. Only in-frame clones appear in the TCRdb table, and some are missing; sequencing was by immunoSEQ multiplex PCR. The sample consists of 90,000 to 120,000 clones, around 93% of them appearing once. V was pared by 6 bases and J by 2 bases, with 4 bases of the junction left unmatched. The germline CDR1 and CDR2 sequences are MNHNY and SVGAGI (reference sequence). The length of the CDR3 is 14 residues. This sequence originates from a female donor with multiple sclerosis, enrolled in a pregnancy study. The rearrangement uses TRBV6-6 and TRBJ1-2; 9 bases line up with TRBD1. This specimen was peripheral blood, taken before pregnancy. CDR3 sequence (DNA): TGTGCCAGCAGCGAACAGGGGGCGAACTATGGCTACACCTTC. Encoded protein: CASSEQGANYGYTF.